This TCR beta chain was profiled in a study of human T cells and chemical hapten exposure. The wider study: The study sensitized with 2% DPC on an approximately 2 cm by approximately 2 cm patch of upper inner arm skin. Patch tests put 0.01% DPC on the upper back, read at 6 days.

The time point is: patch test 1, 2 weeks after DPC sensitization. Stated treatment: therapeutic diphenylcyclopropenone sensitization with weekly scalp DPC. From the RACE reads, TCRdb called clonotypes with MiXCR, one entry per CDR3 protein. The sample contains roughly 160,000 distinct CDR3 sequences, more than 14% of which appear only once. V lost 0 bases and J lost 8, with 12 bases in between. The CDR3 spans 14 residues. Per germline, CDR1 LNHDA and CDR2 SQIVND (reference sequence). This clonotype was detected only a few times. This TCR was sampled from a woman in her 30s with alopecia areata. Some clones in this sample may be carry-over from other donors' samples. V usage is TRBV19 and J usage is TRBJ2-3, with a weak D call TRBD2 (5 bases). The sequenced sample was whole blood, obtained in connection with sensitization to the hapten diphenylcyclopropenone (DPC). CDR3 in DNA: TGTGCCAGTAGTATAGATCGAAACCGGGGTACGCAGTATTTT. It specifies CASSIDRNRGTQYF.